Below are 21 T cell receptor beta chains sequenced from a single sample in a study of OX40 agonist ivuxolimab in advanced cancers. Profiled with immunoSEQ multiplex PCR; TCRdb holds only in-frame clones, not every one. The sample includes around 19,000 clones, less than 85% seen only once; the top ten take 33%. The material sequenced was CD4+ or CD8+ T cells sorted from blood, taken in a trial of the OX40 agonist ivuxolimab. Receptors were obtained from an adult with an advanced solid tumor such as melanoma, head and neck, liver or kidney cancer.

V is TRBV19 and J is TRBJ2-7; D assignment may be TRBD1 or TRBD2 (6 bases each). Deletions cut 7 bases from V and 3 bases from J, with 43 bases between. The CDR3 totals 23 residues. CDR1 LNHDA and CDR2 SQIVND come from the germline V gene (reference sequence). For the CDR3, the DNA is TGTGCCAGTATGGGCCGGGGAGCGGTTCGGGGGCCCACTTTTCCAGCGAAATACTACGAGCAGTACTTC. It codes for CASMGRGAVRGPTFPAKYYEQYF.

This clone was seen a few times. The V call is TRBV28, the J call TRBJ1-2; TRBD1 matches 7 bases. The V and J ends lost 5 bases and 8 bases, in that order; junction bases with no gene match: 14. Germline lookup yields CDR1 MDHEN and CDR2 SYDVKM. This CDR3 spans 15 amino acids. The CDR3 loop reads CASSTQQGRGEGYTF. In nucleotides, the CDR3 is TGTGCCAGCAGTACCCAACAGGGGCGGGGAGAGGGCTACACCTTC.

The chain uses TRBV6-5 and TRBJ1-1; D gene unclear. The V gene's germline CDR1 is MNHEY and CDR2 SVGAGI. Between the trimmed V and J ends, which lost 1 base and 4 bases, there was a span of 16 bases. The CDR3 is made up of 16 amino acids. In nucleotides, the CDR3 is TGTGCCAGCAGTTACTTCCCGGACGGGGATAGCACTGAAGCTTTCTTT. This translates into CASSYFPDGDSTEAFF.

The chain couples TRBV7-9 to TRBJ2-1; 9 positions agree with TRBD2. CDR1 and CDR2 (germline): SEHNR, FQNEAQ (reference sequence). Losses at the gene ends were 4 bases for V and 4 bases for J; bases not matched to a gene: 11. The CDR3 covers 17 residues. DNA of the CDR3: TGTGCCAGCAGCTCGACCCAGGTCCTAGCGGGGTACAATGAGCAGTTCTTC. Its protein is CASSSTQVLAGYNEQFF.

The chain joins TRBV7-7 to TRBJ2-2; 13 nucleotides line up with TRBD2. Germline V gives CDR1 SSHAT, CDR2 FNYEAQ (reference sequence). This CDR3 has 15 amino acids. V dropped 5 bases and J dropped 6; count of bases not matched to a gene: 3. In nucleotides, the CDR3 is TGTGCCAGCAGCCTTACTAGCGGGGGGGCCGGGGAGCTGTTTTTT. Protein: CASSLTSGGAGELFF.

The chain couples TRBV4-1 to TRBJ2-7; D unclear. From germline, CDR1 is MGHRA and CDR2 YSYEKL. Trimming removed 3 bases from V and 3 bases from J, with 6 bases in between. The CDR3 is 12 residues long. The CDR3: CASSHSGYEQYF. The CDR3 nucleotides are TGCGCCAGCAGCCATTCGGGCTACGAGCAGTACTTC.

The chain couples TRBV28 to TRBJ1-1, with D hard to call. Trimming shortened V by 4 bases and J by 0 bases, and 12 bases separated the two germline ends. This CDR3 contains 15 residues. CDR1 is MDHEN and CDR2 is SYDVKM in the germline V gene. The CDR3 loop reads CASSSRAGMNTEAFF. In DNA form, the CDR3 reads TGTGCCAGCAGTTCCCGAGCCGGGATGAACACTGAAGCTTTCTTT.

The V and J genes are TRBV2 and TRBJ1-1; D call uncertain. Germline CDR1 reads SNHLY; CDR2 reads FYNNEI. The CDR3 is 12 amino acids. V lost 6 bases, J lost 7 bases, and 12 bases lay in between. For the CDR3, the DNA is TGTGCCAGCAGCGATTTCATACTTGAAGCTTTCTTT. It codes for CASSDFILEAFF.

The chain has TRBV6-1 and TRBJ2-7; D might be TRBD2 (6 bases). Trimming left V 3 bases short and J 0 bases short, with 12 bases between. The germline CDR1 and CDR2 sequences are MNHNS and SASEGT. The length of the CDR3 is 15 residues. CDR3 in DNA: TGTGCCAGCAGTGAGGTAGACGGGAGCTCCTACGAGCAGTACTTC. This encodes CASSEVDGSSYEQYF.

This chain joins TRBV7-9 and TRBJ2-2, with D maybe TRBD2 (5 bases). Looked up from germline, CDR1 is SEHNR and CDR2 is FQNEAQ (reference sequence). The CDR3 loop spans 14 amino acids. With 4 bases removed from V and 0 bases from J, the gap between germline ends came to 6 bases. The CDR3 DNA is TGTGCCAGCAGCTGGGGAGCGAACACCGGGGAGCTGTTTTTT. Its translation is CASSWGANTGELFF.

The chain recombines TRBV4-3 with TRBJ1-2; weak D call: TRBD1 (6 bases). The CDR3 length is 16 residues. The V end lost 3 bases, the J end lost 1 base, and 15 bases lay between the germline ends. CDR1 is LGHNA, CDR2 YSLEER, per germline. CDR3 nucleotides: TGCGCCAGCAGCCAGGCTAAGACAGGATTTAACTATGGCTACACCTTC. Amino acid sequence: CASSQAKTGFNYGYTF.

The chain carries TRBV7-9 and TRBJ2-1; D not certain. The CDR3 loop spans 14 amino acids. Trimming removed 5 bases from V and 4 bases from J, with 12 bases in between. CDR1 and CDR2 from the germline V gene are SEHNR and FQNEAQ (reference sequence). Here the CDR3 reads CASSPGIGYNEQFF. The CDR3 DNA reads as TGTGCCAGCAGCCCAGGTATAGGATACAATGAGCAGTTCTTC.

Only one count was recorded for this clone. The chain is built from TRBV11-2 and TRBJ2-7, with D possibly matching TRBD1 (6 bases). V dropped 1 base and J dropped 3 bases, with 19 bases sitting between them. The germline V gene encodes CDR1 SGHAT and CDR2 FQNNGV. The CDR3 totals 17 residues. This CDR3 is CASSLVQGRGPLYEQYF. The CDR3 DNA sequence: TGTGCCAGCAGCTTAGTACAGGGAAGGGGTCCCCTCTACGAGCAGTACTTC.

The rearrangement uses TRBV18 and TRBJ2-7; D possibly corresponds to TRBD2 (5 bases). CDR3 size: 15 residues. Germline CDR1 is KGHSH and CDR2 is LQKENI. Trimming shortened V by 3 bases and J by 7 bases, and 19 bases separated the two germline ends. CDR3 sequence (DNA): TGTGCCAGCTCACCCGAGGGCCGGGTGGAATGGGAGCAGTACTTC. Amino acid sequence: CASSPEGRVEWEQYF.

The rearrangement links TRBV7-9 to TRBJ2-7; no definite D call. Germline loops: CDR1 SEHNR, CDR2 FQNEAQ (reference sequence). This CDR3 is built from 12 residues. Trimming took 1 base from V and 5 from J, leaving 6 bases between them. CDR3 protein: CASSLGSHEQYF. As DNA, the CDR3 is TGTGCCAGCAGCTTAGGGAGCCACGAGCAGTACTTC. Variable domain in full (rest from reference TRBV7-9 and TRBJ2-7): DTGVSQNPRHKITKRGQNVTFRCDPISEHNRLYWYRQTLGQGPEFLTYFQNEAQLEKSRLLSDRFSAERPKGSFSTLEIQRTEQGDSAMYLCASSLGSHEQYFGPGTRLTVT.

The chain is built from TRBV7-6 and TRBJ1-5; D unresolved. CDR1 is SGHVS, CDR2 FNYEAQ, per germline. The V end lost 5 bases, the J end lost 0 bases, and 14 bases lay between the germline ends. The CDR3 is made up of 16 amino acids. CDR3 protein: CASSPAGIYSNQPQHF. The CDR3 nucleotides are TGTGCCAGCAGCCCCGCCGGGATATATAGCAATCAGCCCCAGCATTTT.

This clone was detected a few times. This chain joins TRBV5-1 and TRBJ1-2; D gene uncertain. Trimming removed 0 bases from V and 6 bases from J, with 12 bases in between. Germline V CDR1 and CDR2: SGHRS, YFSETQ. The CDR3 is made up of 14 amino acids. As DNA, the CDR3 is TGCGCCAGCAGCTTGGGGTCCTCCTATGATGGCTACACCTTC. The encoded protein is CASSLGSSYDGYTF.

This clone was counted a single time. The chain joins TRBV2 to TRBJ2-7; 10 bases map to TRBD1. The V and J ends lost 6 bases and 0 bases, in that order; junction bases with no gene match: 5. Germline V gene sequence: CDR1 SNHLY, CDR2 FYNNEI. The CDR3 is made up of 15 amino acids. CDR3 bases: TGTGCCAGCAGAGACGGGACAGGGGTCTCCTACGAGCAGTACTTC. Translated: CASRDGTGVSYEQYF.

This chain links TRBV5-4 with TRBJ2-2, with a tentative D call TRBD1 (6 bases). Trimming took 3 bases from V and 2 from J, leaving 14 bases between them. The CDR3 contains 16 residues. Germline loops: CDR1 SGHNT, CDR2 YYREEE (reference sequence). CDR3 loop: CASSSPGQTNTGELFF. In DNA form, the CDR3 reads TGTGCCAGCAGCTCTCCGGGACAAACTAACACCGGGGAGCTGTTTTTT.

V is TRBV11-2 and J is TRBJ2-7; D unclear. CDR3 length: 11 residues. Germline V gene sequence: CDR1 SGHAT, CDR2 FQNNGV. V lost 1 base, J lost 4 bases, and 2 bases lay in between. The CDR3 DNA reads as TGTGCCAGCAGCTTAGCTTACGAGCAGTACTTC. Translating it yields CASSLAYEQYF.

There are a few counts of this clone. V gene TRBV7-6 combines with J gene TRBJ2-7, with D unresolved. Between the trimmed V and J ends, which lost 0 bases and 2 bases, there was a span of 5 bases. Germline CDR1 SGHVS, CDR2 FNYEAQ. This CDR3 is 13 amino acids long. CDR3 sequence: CASSLAETYEQYF. The CDR3 DNA sequence: TGTGCCAGCAGCTTAGCGGAAACCTACGAGCAGTACTTC.